This T cell receptor beta chain was recorded in a study of cytomegalovirus exposure and HLA in healthy donors. Overall study findings and caveats: Later on, an analysis tied 15,000 to 20,000 TCR beta sequences to HLA alleles at 0.05 false discovery rate. Reports showed the classifier diagnosing cytomegalovirus status with high specificity and sensitivity. Among CMV-associated TCR beta chains, most appeared HLA-restricted in a later analysis.

PCR used 60 Vbeta primers and 13 Jbeta primers. In the original workflow: A later analysis counted 65 million to 90 million unique TCR beta chains, 9.5 million to 13 million shared. The data were produced by immunoSEQ multiplex PCR, yet TCRdb's version contains in-frame clones alone and is incomplete. V and J calls and clone size are those listed in that table; D and trimming were worked out from the DNA. The sample has 95,000 to 150,000 clones; more than 55% are singletons. The germline V gene has CDR1 SGHRS and CDR2 YFSETQ. V shed 4 bases and J 7 bases; nucleotides not matched to a gene: 10. The CDR3 runs 14 residues. Concerning this clone: The antigen is not known.

The chain combines TRBV5-1 with TRBJ1-2; 7 bases are a match to TRBD1. The receptor's source is a man between 18 and 29 years old in good health and CMV-seronegative. Specimen: PBMCs. CDR3 in DNA: TGCGCCAGCAGCACAACGACAGGGTCCTCTGGCTACACCTTC. It yields the protein CASSTTTGSSGYTF.